These T cell receptor beta chains were read from a single sample in a study of T cell responses to AZD1222 COVID-19 vaccine. The protocol was immunoSEQ multiplex PCR, while the TCRdb copy is restricted to in-frame clones and leaves out a portion. Among about 59,000 clones listed, around 83% were seen once. The sequenced sample was peripheral blood, obtained on day 0 of AZD1222 vaccination. The receptors were sampled from an adult in good health. The CDR3 runs from the conserved cysteine through the conserved F or W. Each record gives: V gene, clone size, D gene, J gene, CDR3 protein, CDR3 DNA. A D gene is named only where the DNA matches it firmly. Clone size, where shown, is once, few, many, or a class for clones that have expanded.

v_gene: TRBV25-1; abundance: once; d_gene: .; j_gene: TRBJ1-4; CDR3aa: CASSSDRDNEKLFF; CDR3nt: TGTGCCAGCAGTTCTGACAGAGATAATGAAAAACTGTTTTTT
v_gene: TRBV4-2; abundance: few; d_gene: .; j_gene: TRBJ1-4; CDR3aa: CASSQEVDTDEKLFF; CDR3nt: TGTGCCAGCAGCCAAGAGGTGGACACGGACGAAAAACTGTTTTTT
v_gene: TRBV29-1; abundance: .; d_gene: TRBD1; j_gene: TRBJ2-2; CDR3aa: CSAGETGEATGELFF; CDR3nt: TGCAGCGCTGGGGAGACAGGGGAGGCCACCGGGGAGCTGTTTTTT
v_gene: TRBV28; abundance: few; d_gene: .; j_gene: TRBJ2-2; CDR3aa: CASSLGHLNTGELFF; CDR3nt: TGTGCCAGCAGTCTAGGACACCTGAACACCGGGGAGCTGTTTTTT
v_gene: TRBV4-1; abundance: .; d_gene: TRBD2; j_gene: TRBJ2-3; CDR3aa: CASSQQRLLAGVTKSTDTQYF; CDR3nt: TGCGCCAGCAGCCAACAGCGACTACTAGCGGGAGTAACAAAGAGCACAGATACGCAGTATTTT
v_gene: TRBV4-3; abundance: .; d_gene: .; j_gene: TRBJ1-6; CDR3aa: CASSQETHRNSPLHF; CDR3nt: TGCGCCAGCAGCCAAGAGACGCATAGGAACTCACCCCTCCACTTT
v_gene: TRBV15; abundance: .; d_gene: TRBD2; j_gene: TRBJ2-7; CDR3aa: CATSRETSVHEQYF; CDR3nt: TGTGCCACCAGCAGAGAGACTAGCGTCCACGAGCAGTACTTC
v_gene: TRBV5-6; abundance: .; d_gene: .; j_gene: TRBJ1-3; CDR3aa: CASSPMNYGNTIYF; CDR3nt: TGTGCCAGCAGTCCCATGAATTACGGAAACACCATATATTTT
v_gene: TRBV5-4; abundance: .; d_gene: .; j_gene: TRBJ1-3; CDR3aa: CASSLVGRSGNTIYF; CDR3nt: TGTGCCAGCAGCTTGGTGGGCAGATCTGGAAACACCATATATTTT
v_gene: TRBV12-5; abundance: .; d_gene: .; j_gene: TRBJ2-7; CDR3aa: CASGLAPFLTRGRSYEQYF; CDR3nt: TGTGCTAGTGGTTTGGCACCTTTCCTAACTCGTGGCAGATCCTACGAGCAGTACTTC
v_gene: TRBV3-1/TRBV3-2; abundance: once; d_gene: .; j_gene: TRBJ1-3; CDR3aa: CASSLTGNTIYF; CDR3nt: TGTGCCAGCAGCCTGACTGGAAACACCATATATTTT
v_gene: TRBV19; abundance: once; d_gene: .; j_gene: TRBJ2-2; CDR3aa: CASSMGPANTGELFF; CDR3nt: TGTGCCAGTAGTATGGGACCCGCGAACACCGGGGAGCTGTTTTTT
v_gene: TRBV28; abundance: once; d_gene: .; j_gene: TRBJ2-5; CDR3aa: CASSFRLGGQETQYF; CDR3nt: TGTGCCAGCAGTTTCCGCTTAGGGGGGCAAGAGACCCAGTACTTC
v_gene: TRBV28; abundance: .; d_gene: TRBD1; j_gene: TRBJ2-6; CDR3aa: CASSTRGTGGVLTF; CDR3nt: TGTGCCAGCAGTACAAGGGGGACAGGGGGCGTCCTGACTTTC
v_gene: TRBV11-2; abundance: .; d_gene: .; j_gene: TRBJ2-7; CDR3aa: CASSAPGPRLYEQYF; CDR3nt: TGTGCCAGCAGCGCACCGGGCCCCCGCCTCTACGAGCAGTACTTC
v_gene: TRBV6-2/TRBV6-3; abundance: .; d_gene: TRBD1; j_gene: TRBJ1-2; CDR3aa: CASSYPRTGSGPYGYTF; CDR3nt: TGTGCCAGCAGTTACCCCAGGACAGGGAGCGGCCCCTATGGCTACACCTTC
v_gene: TRBV5-4; abundance: .; d_gene: .; j_gene: TRBJ2-5; CDR3aa: CASSLSIRTVRFGETQYF; CDR3nt: TGTGCCAGCAGCTTGTCAATTAGGACAGTTCGTTTCGGAGAGACCCAGTACTTC
v_gene: TRBV7-8; abundance: .; d_gene: .; j_gene: TRBJ2-1; CDR3aa: CASSPLGGSTDNEQFF; CDR3nt: TGTGCCAGCAGCCCCCTCGGAGGGAGTACGGACAATGAGCAGTTCTTC
v_gene: TRBV6-5; abundance: .; d_gene: .; j_gene: TRBJ2-3; CDR3aa: CASSYSVGTDTQYF; CDR3nt: TGTGCCAGCAGTTACTCCGTAGGCACAGATACGCAGTATTTT
v_gene: TRBV11-3; abundance: .; d_gene: TRBD2; j_gene: TRBJ2-1; CDR3aa: CASSLAGTSGAPGFF; CDR3nt: TGTGCCAGCAGCTTAGCCGGGACTAGCGGGGCGCCGGGGTTCTTC
v_gene: TRBV10-3; abundance: .; d_gene: .; j_gene: TRBJ2-1; CDR3aa: CAISESYVRSNEQFF; CDR3nt: TGTGCCATCAGTGAGTCGTATGTAAGGAGCAATGAGCAGTTCTTC
v_gene: TRBV7-2; abundance: .; d_gene: .; j_gene: TRBJ2-7; CDR3aa: CASSLWSGADSYEQYF; CDR3nt: TGTGCCAGCAGCTTATGGTCGGGCGCGGATTCCTACGAGCAGTACTTC
v_gene: TRBV7-9; abundance: .; d_gene: TRBD1; j_gene: TRBJ2-6; CDR3aa: CASSAQRGTGTTGANVLTF; CDR3nt: TGTGCCAGCAGCGCCCAAAGAGGGACAGGTACGACTGGGGCCAACGTCCTGACTTTC
v_gene: TRBV30; abundance: .; d_gene: .; j_gene: TRBJ1-5; CDR3aa: CAWSSGAWGNQPQHF; CDR3nt: TGTGCCTGGAGTAGCGGGGCTTGGGGCAATCAGCCCCAGCATTTT
v_gene: TRBV19; abundance: .; d_gene: .; j_gene: TRBJ1-3; CDR3aa: CASIREGNSGNTIYF; CDR3nt: TGTGCCAGTATAAGGGAGGGAAACTCTGGAAACACCATATATTTT
v_gene: TRBV12-3/TRBV12-4; abundance: once; d_gene: .; j_gene: TRBJ2-7; CDR3aa: CASSYSYEQYF; CDR3nt: TGTGCCAGCAGTTACTCCTACGAGCAGTACTTC
v_gene: TRBV4-1; abundance: .; d_gene: .; j_gene: TRBJ1-2; CDR3aa: CASSQEAADYGYTF; CDR3nt: TGCGCCAGCAGCCAAGAAGCGGCCGACTATGGCTACACCTTC
v_gene: TRBV5-4; abundance: .; d_gene: .; j_gene: TRBJ2-1; CDR3aa: CASSLAGASRGEQFF; CDR3nt: TGTGCCAGCAGCTTGGCCGGGGCTAGCCGGGGTGAGCAGTTCTTC
v_gene: TRBV7-2; abundance: .; d_gene: .; j_gene: TRBJ2-3; CDR3aa: CASSLARISRDTQYF; CDR3nt: TGTGCCAGCAGCTTGGCTAGGATCTCTAGGGATACGCAGTATTTT
v_gene: TRBV7-2; abundance: .; d_gene: .; j_gene: TRBJ1-2; CDR3aa: CASSSSRGELYGYTF; CDR3nt: TGTGCCAGCAGCTCCTCAAGGGGGGAACTCTATGGCTACACCTTC
v_gene: TRBV27; abundance: .; d_gene: .; j_gene: TRBJ1-1; CDR3aa: CASSLWSGDTEAFF; CDR3nt: TGTGCCAGCAGTTTATGGTCCGGGGACACTGAAGCTTTCTTT
v_gene: TRBV7-9; abundance: .; d_gene: .; j_gene: TRBJ1-1; CDR3aa: CASSEGRNTEAFF; CDR3nt: TGTGCCAGCAGCGAGGGCCGCAACACTGAAGCTTTCTTT
v_gene: TRBV18; abundance: .; d_gene: .; j_gene: TRBJ1-5; CDR3aa: CASSPPGSNQPQHF; CDR3nt: TGTGCCAGCTCACCACCGGGTTCCAATCAGCCCCAGCATTTT
v_gene: TRBV7-3; abundance: .; d_gene: TRBD2; j_gene: TRBJ2-1; CDR3aa: CASSSSSGSSRNEQFF; CDR3nt: TGTGCCAGCAGCTCATCTAGCGGGAGCTCACGCAATGAGCAGTTCTTC
v_gene: TRBV27; abundance: .; d_gene: .; j_gene: TRBJ2-5; CDR3aa: CASSPISYQETQYF; CDR3nt: TGTGCCAGCAGTCCAATCTCGTACCAAGAGACCCAGTACTTC
v_gene: TRBV5-1; abundance: .; d_gene: .; j_gene: TRBJ1-6; CDR3aa: CASSLGSDSPLHF; CDR3nt: TGCGCCAGCAGCTTGGGCTCCGATTCACCCCTCCACTTT
v_gene: TRBV7-8; abundance: .; d_gene: TRBD1; j_gene: TRBJ1-2; CDR3aa: CASSLGTGPYGYTF; CDR3nt: TGTGCCAGCAGCTTAGGGACAGGACCCTATGGCTACACCTTC
v_gene: TRBV4-1; abundance: few; d_gene: TRBD1; j_gene: TRBJ2-7; CDR3aa: CASSQTYPGTGKSYEQYF; CDR3nt: TGCGCCAGCAGCCAGACATACCCCGGGACAGGGAAATCCTACGAGCAGTACTTC
v_gene: TRBV5-1; abundance: .; d_gene: .; j_gene: TRBJ1-1; CDR3aa: CASTLTGTVNTEAFF; CDR3nt: TGCGCCAGCACCCTCACCGGGACGGTGAACACTGAAGCTTTCTTT
v_gene: TRBV18; abundance: .; d_gene: .; j_gene: TRBJ1-4; CDR3aa: CASSPRWATNEKLFF; CDR3nt: TGTGCCAGCTCACCACGGTGGGCCACTAATGAAAAACTGTTTTTT
v_gene: TRBV7-2; abundance: .; d_gene: .; j_gene: TRBJ1-6; CDR3aa: CASSSGWLWNSPLHF; CDR3nt: TGTGCCAGCAGCTCCGGATGGCTATGGAATTCACCCCTCCACTTT
v_gene: TRBV28; abundance: .; d_gene: .; j_gene: TRBJ1-5; CDR3aa: CASSWPGNQPQHF; CDR3nt: TGTGCCAGCAGTTGGCCAGGGAATCAGCCCCAGCATTTT
v_gene: TRBV18; abundance: .; d_gene: .; j_gene: TRBJ1-1; CDR3aa: CASSSQGGNTEAFF; CDR3nt: TGTGCCAGCTCATCACAGGGAGGAAACACTGAAGCTTTCTTT
v_gene: TRBV11-3; abundance: .; d_gene: .; j_gene: TRBJ1-4; CDR3aa: CASSLIPLGPVDPEKLFF; CDR3nt: TGTGCCAGCAGCTTAATCCCCCTCGGCCCAGTCGACCCCGAAAAACTGTTTTTT
v_gene: TRBV27; abundance: .; d_gene: TRBD2; j_gene: TRBJ2-1; CDR3aa: CASSSLGGSLKNEQFF; CDR3nt: TGTGCCAGCAGTTCCCTCGGCGGGAGTTTGAAGAATGAGCAGTTCTTC
v_gene: TRBV5-1; abundance: .; d_gene: .; j_gene: TRBJ2-5; CDR3aa: CASSLGTQETQYF; CDR3nt: TGCGCCAGCAGCTTGGGAACTCAAGAGACCCAGTACTTC
v_gene: TRBV7-2; abundance: .; d_gene: .; j_gene: TRBJ1-5; CDR3aa: CASGGLLGNQPQHF; CDR3nt: TGTGCCAGCGGGGGACTCCTCGGGAATCAGCCCCAGCATTTT
v_gene: TRBV7-3; abundance: .; d_gene: .; j_gene: TRBJ2-2; CDR3aa: CASSLQGPNTGELFF; CDR3nt: TGTGCCAGCAGCCTCCAGGGGCCGAACACCGGGGAGCTGTTTTTT
v_gene: TRBV7-9; abundance: once; d_gene: .; j_gene: TRBJ1-1; CDR3aa: CASGVWANTEAFF; CDR3nt: TGTGCCAGCGGTGTGTGGGCGAACACTGAAGCTTTCTTT
v_gene: TRBV12-5; abundance: once; d_gene: .; j_gene: TRBJ1-3; CDR3aa: CASGPDGHTIYF; CDR3nt: TGTGCTAGTGGTCCCGACGGGCACACCATATATTTT
v_gene: TRBV19; abundance: few; d_gene: .; j_gene: TRBJ1-5; CDR3aa: CASSALGASSDQPQHF; CDR3nt: TGTGCCAGTAGTGCGCTGGGGGCATCGTCAGATCAGCCCCAGCATTTT